This T cell receptor beta chain originates from a study of memory CD4+ T cells and cytomegalovirus serostatus. As for the study in general: Of the healthy Belgian adults, several were CMV seropositive and more than 20 seronegative.

About this clone itself: Its specificity is not known.

The CDR3 is 14 amino acids. V was shortened by 6 bases and J by 4 bases, with 16 bases between the two germline ends. Germline values: CDR1 SGHDT, CDR2 YYEEEE. The sort gate was single viable CD3+CD4+CD8-CD45RO+ cells for memory CD4+ T cells. Donors' CMV status reflects serum IgG against pp150, pp28, p38, p52. Profiling relied on immunoSEQ multiplex PCR, and the TCRdb table lists in-frame clones only, not all of them. The data contain 35,000 to 50,000 clones, about three quarters of them singletons. General study points: Of under 200 reported CMV TCRbeta sequences, roughly 67 were found in memory CD4+ repertoires.

The TCR comes from an adult in good health and CMV-seronegative. The chain employs TRBV5-6 and TRBJ1-2; D remains ambiguous. The sequencing sample was made of memory CD4+ T cells from blood. CDR3 in DNA: TGTGCCAGCAACCGGAGGACGGAAACCTATGGCTACACCTTC. It encodes CASNRRTETYGYTF.